Presented here are 24 T cell receptor beta chains from one specimen sequenced in a study of blood T cells in healthy people across ages. The use of a sample-barcoded 5' primer and a J-beta primer mix characterized a second PCR of roughly 6 to 12 cycles. TCRdb passed the 5' RACE reads through MiXCR, listing each CDR3 protein once. The sample has approximately 600,000 distinct CDR3 sequences, around three fifths seen once. The sample comprised blood. The origin of the receptors is a man aged 55 to 70 in good health.

This chain uses TRBV4-1 with TRBJ1-6, with TRBD1 as a possible D gene (6 bases). Germline V CDR1 and CDR2: MGHRA, YSYEKL. V dropped 1 base and J dropped 8 bases, with 18 bases sitting between them. This CDR3 is 17 amino acids long. The DNA for the CDR3 is TGCGCCAGCAGCCAAGCCTTAAGGACAGTTTCCGATTCACCCCTCCACTTT. Amino acids: CASSQALRTVSDSPLHF.

This clonotype has a handful of counts. The chain uses TRBV9 and TRBJ2-1, with a tentative D call TRBD1 (5 bases). The CDR3 has 12 amino acids. Germline loops: CDR1 SGDLS, CDR2 YYNGEE. The V end lost 4 bases, the J end lost 11 bases, and 13 bases lay between the germline ends. This chain's CDR3 is CASSTARQKQFF. The CDR3 nucleotides read TGTGCCAGCAGCACCGCCAGACAGAAGCAGTTCTTC.

This chain connects TRBV29-1 to TRBJ2-3; D may be TRBD1 (6 bases). The CDR3 has 13 amino acids. The germline gives CDR1 SQVTM, CDR2 ANQGSEA. Trimming shortened V by 5 bases and J by 1 base, and 10 bases separated the two germline ends. The CDR3 bases are TGCAGCGTTCCAAAGGGGGGCACAGATACGCAGTATTTT. Translation: CSVPKGGTDTQYF.

The chain uses TRBV7-2 and TRBJ2-5; D remains unclear. The CDR3 totals 13 residues. Germline CDR1 SGHTA, CDR2 FQGNSA. V dropped 3 bases and J dropped 3 bases, with 8 bases sitting between them. The CDR3: CASSFAREETQYF. As DNA, the CDR3 is TGTGCCAGCAGCTTTGCAAGGGAAGAGACCCAGTACTTC.

This clonotype was seen ten or more times. The CDR3, as DNA: TGTGCCAGCAGCTTAGAGACGGACTACGAGCAGTACTTC. Residues: CASSLETDYEQYF. The rearrangement uses TRBV7-2 and TRBJ2-7; D uncertain. CDR3 length: 13 residues. V was pared by 1 base and J by 3 bases, with 7 bases between. CDR1 and CDR2 (germline): SGHTA, FQGNSA.

The chain is built from TRBV20-1 and TRBJ2-1, with a possible D match to TRBD1 (6 bases). The CDR3 runs 14 residues. The V gene's germline CDR1 is DFQATT and CDR2 SNEGSKA (reference sequence). Trimming cost V 4 bases and J 7 bases, with 17 bases left between them. CDR3 sequence (DNA): TGCAGTGCTACTCGGGAAGGGGGTATGAATGAGCAGTTCTTC. Translated, it gives CSATREGGMNEQFF.

The genes are TRBV12-3 or TRBV12-4 and TRBJ2-4; 8 bases fit TRBD2. The DNA matches TRBJ2-7 better at its end, which makes the J call doubtful. The CDR3 covers 15 residues. The CDR3 is CASSFDGGALDEQYF. The CDR3 DNA reads as TGTGCCAGCAGTTTTGACGGGGGGGCTTTGGACGAGCAGTACTTC.

The chain links TRBV5-1 to TRBJ1-6; 7 bases align to TRBD1. The CDR3 totals 15 residues. The junction had 7 bases not matched to a gene; V was cut back by 2 bases and J by 8 bases. Germline CDR1 and CDR2: SGHRS and YFSETQ. The CDR3 DNA sequence: TGCGCCAGCAGCTTACAGGGGATCCGGGATTCACCCCTCCACTTT. Its protein product is CASSLQGIRDSPLHF.

For the CDR3, the DNA is TGCAGTGCTCGGGGACAACCGCAAGAGACCCAGTACTTC. Encoded protein: CSARGQPQETQYF. J is TRBJ2-5 and V is TRBV20-1; perhaps TRBD1 as D (6 bases). V lost 5 bases to trimming and J lost 2 bases, with 12 bases between them. CDR3 size: 13 residues. CDR1 DFQATT and CDR2 SNEGSKA come from the germline V gene (reference sequence).

V and J are TRBV7-2 and TRBJ2-2; no reliable D call. CDR3 size: 15 residues. CDR1 and CDR2 (germline): SGHTA, FQGNSA. V dropped 2 bases and J dropped 4 bases, with 11 bases sitting between them. CDR3 nucleotide sequence: TGTGCCAGCAGCTTATCAGGTCGTGGCACCGGGGAGCTGTTTTTT. It is translated as CASSLSGRGTGELFF.

In this sample, this clonotype turned up many times. J is TRBJ2-3 and V is TRBV9; TRBD2 is a possible D gene (5 bases). CDR3 length equals 19 residues. Per germline, CDR1 SGDLS and CDR2 YYNGEE. V was clipped by 4 bases and J by 1 base, with 25 bases between them. As DNA, the CDR3 is TGTGCCAGCAGCCTACGGACTGGTCGTGCTAGCTCTGGCACAGATACGCAGTATTTT. It encodes CASSLRTGRASSGTDTQYF.

This chain uses TRBV10-3 with TRBJ1-2, with 10 bases identical to TRBD1. CDR1 ENHRY and CDR2 SYGVKD come from the germline V gene. After removal of 6 bases from V and 8 bases from J, the junction contained 9 bases not matched to a gene. The CDR3 totals 14 residues. This CDR3 reads CAISGGQGNWGYTF. CDR3 nucleotides: TGTGCCATCAGCGGGGGACAGGGGAACTGGGGCTACACCTTC.

This clonotype came up once. The rearrangement joins TRBV4-1 to TRBJ2-2, with 7 bases lining up with TRBD1. Germline CDR1 and CDR2: MGHRA and YSYEKL. V lost 0 bases, J lost 4 bases, and 11 bases stayed unmatched. There are 18 residues in the CDR3. The CDR3 region has the DNA TGCGCCAGCAGCCAAGATTATGAGGGGGCACCTTTCACCGGGGAGCTGTTTTTT. Its protein is CASSQDYEGAPFTGELFF.

The table lists this clonotype with a few counts. The chain uses TRBV24-1 and TRBJ1-6; D gene uncertain. The CDR3 is 14 amino acids. V was pared by 7 bases and J by 3 bases, with 9 bases between. CDR1 and CDR2 (germline): KGHDR, SFDVKD. CDR3 amino acids: CATSPADYNSPLHF. CDR3 DNA: TGTGCCACCAGCCCCGCCGACTATAATTCACCCCTCCACTTT.

This clonotype was observed a few times. This chain joins TRBV25-1 and TRBJ1-2; D is perhaps TRBD1 (6 bases). With 5 bases removed from V and 5 bases from J, the gap between germline ends came to 12 bases. Germline-derived CDR1 and CDR2 are MGHDK and SYGVNS. The CDR3 sequence is 13 residues long. For the CDR3, the DNA is TGTGCCAGCAGTCTCGGGACACCTTATGGCTACACCTTC. Protein sequence: CASSLGTPYGYTF.

This clonotype was picked up many times. The chain couples TRBV6-6 to TRBJ1-6, with D possibly TRBD1 on 5 matching bases. Trimming removed 5 bases from V and 9 bases from J, with 20 bases in between. The germline CDR1 and CDR2 sequences are MNHNY and SVGAGI (reference sequence). This CDR3 has 16 residues. The CDR3 region is CASSNNPDSGGSPLHF. The CDR3 DNA reads TGTGCCAGCAGTAACAATCCCGACAGTGGGGGTTCACCCCTCCACTTT.

The chain employs TRBV20-1 and TRBJ2-6, with a tentative D call TRBD1 (7 bases). Germline V CDR1 and CDR2: DFQATT, SNEGSKA (reference sequence). The CDR3 is 16 residues long. V lost 0 bases to trimming and J lost 2 bases, with 11 bases between them. The CDR3 DNA follows: TGCAGTGCTAGAGATCTCAGGGGGGCTGGGGCCAACGTCCTGACTTTC. Translating gives CSARDLRGAGANVLTF.

V gene TRBV5-1 combines with J gene TRBJ2-2, with TRBD1 matching over 8 bases. Per the germline V gene, CDR1 is SGHRS and CDR2 is YFSETQ. Losses at the gene ends were 4 bases for V and 4 bases for J; bases not matched to a gene: 12. This CDR3 has 17 amino acids. CDR3 sequence: CASSADPRQGSTGELFF. Here the CDR3 DNA reads TGCGCCAGCAGCGCGGACCCCCGACAGGGGAGCACCGGGGAGCTGTTTTTT.

The CDR3 coding sequence is TGTGCCAGCAGTTTAGACGGGGGGACCCCAAGAACCCAGTACTTC. Translating gives CASSLDGGTPRTQYF. V usage is TRBV27 and J usage is TRBJ2-5; 7 bases are shared with TRBD2. The CDR3 has 15 residues. Germline V CDR1 and CDR2: MNHEY, SMNVEV (reference sequence). The trim removed 2 bases at V and 8 bases at J, leaving 11 bases unmatched.

Concerning this clonotype itself: At one end, the junction sequence differs from germline, possibly due to a read error. The chain joins TRBV6-6 to TRBJ2-5; 11 bases map to TRBD1. CDR3 size: 17 residues. The germline gives CDR1 MNHNY, CDR2 SVGAGI (reference sequence). Here the CDR3 reads CASSLHRDRGVQETQYF. The DNA for the CDR3 is TGCGCCAGCAGTTTGCACCGGGACAGGGGGGTCCAAGAGACCCAGTACTTC.

J is TRBJ2-5 and V is TRBV3-1; 8 nucleotides match TRBD2. The CDR3 has 17 amino acids. Germline V gives CDR1 LGHDT, CDR2 YNNKEL (reference sequence). V was clipped by 2 bases and J by 4 bases; unmatched bases: 12. The CDR3 region has the DNA TGTGCCAGCAGCCAACCCTTGGGCGGGGGGATGGGAGAGACCCAGTACTTC. Its protein product is CASSQPLGGGMGETQYF.

V and J are TRBV5-1 and TRBJ2-7; possibly TRBD1 or TRBD2 for D (5 bases each). The CDR3 covers 14 residues. V was clipped by 1 base and J by 3 bases, with 11 bases between them. Germline V gene data show CDR1 as SGHRS and CDR2 as YFSETQ. The CDR3, as DNA: TGCGCCAGCAGCTTGTCGCGTGGGGGCTACGAGCAGTACTTC. Protein: CASSLSRGGYEQYF.

The genes are TRBV15 and TRBJ1-1; D not certain. Germline CDR1 reads LNHNV; CDR2 reads YYDKDF (reference sequence). Between the trimmed V and J ends, which lost 5 bases and 1 base, there was a span of 8 bases. The CDR3 covers 13 residues. The CDR3 sequence: CATSLGRNTEAFF. The CDR3 nucleotides read TGTGCCACCAGCCTAGGACGGAACACTGAAGCTTTCTTT.

The chain links TRBV6-6 to TRBJ2-5, with a weak D call TRBD1 (5 bases). CDR1 and CDR2 from the germline V gene are MNHNY and SVGAGI (reference sequence). There are 14 residues in the CDR3. V dropped 0 bases and J dropped 3 bases, with 8 bases sitting between them. The CDR3 loop is CASSYSAREETQYF. CDR3 nucleotides: TGTGCCAGCAGTTACTCGGCCAGGGAAGAGACCCAGTACTTC.